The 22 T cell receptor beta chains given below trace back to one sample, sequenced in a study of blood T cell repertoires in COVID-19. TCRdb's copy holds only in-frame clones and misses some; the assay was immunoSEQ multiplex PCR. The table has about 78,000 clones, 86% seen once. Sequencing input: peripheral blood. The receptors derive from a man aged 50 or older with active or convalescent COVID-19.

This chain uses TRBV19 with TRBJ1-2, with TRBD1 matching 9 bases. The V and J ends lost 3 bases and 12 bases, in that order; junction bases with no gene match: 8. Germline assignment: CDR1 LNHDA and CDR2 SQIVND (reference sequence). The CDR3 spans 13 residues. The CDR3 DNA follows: TGTGCCAGTAGTATGGGACAGGGAGGCTTGCACACCTTC. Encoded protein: CASSMGQGGLHTF.

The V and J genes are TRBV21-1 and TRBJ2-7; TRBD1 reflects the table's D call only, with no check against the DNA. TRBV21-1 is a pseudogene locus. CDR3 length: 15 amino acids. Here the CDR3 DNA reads TGTGCCAGCAGCCCCGACACAGAGAGCTCCTACGAGCAGTACGTC. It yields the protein CASSPDTESSYEQYV.

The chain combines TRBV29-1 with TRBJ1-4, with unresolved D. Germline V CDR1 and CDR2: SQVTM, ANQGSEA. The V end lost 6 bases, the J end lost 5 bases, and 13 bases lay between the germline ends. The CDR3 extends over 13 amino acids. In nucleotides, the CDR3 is TGCAGCGTAGCCCAGGTGCTGAATGAAAAACTGTTTTTT. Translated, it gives CSVAQVLNEKLFF. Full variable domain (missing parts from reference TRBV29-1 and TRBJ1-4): SAVISQKPSRDICQRGTSLTIQCQVDSQVTMMFWYRQQPGQSLTLIATANQGSEATYESGFVIDKFPISRPNLTFSTLTVSNMSPEDSSIYLCSVAQVLNEKLFFGSGTQLSVL.

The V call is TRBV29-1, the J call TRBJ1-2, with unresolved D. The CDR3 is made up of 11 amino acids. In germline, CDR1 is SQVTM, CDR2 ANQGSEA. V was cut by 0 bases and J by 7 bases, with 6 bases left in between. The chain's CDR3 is CSVEEVSGYTF. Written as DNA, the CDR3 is TGCAGCGTTGAAGAAGTCAGTGGCTACACCTTC.

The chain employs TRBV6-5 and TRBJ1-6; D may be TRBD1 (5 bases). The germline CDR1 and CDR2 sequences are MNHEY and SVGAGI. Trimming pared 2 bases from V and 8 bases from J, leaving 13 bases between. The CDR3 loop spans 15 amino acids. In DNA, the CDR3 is TGTGCCAGCAGTTACACCAGGGCCCACGATTCACCCCTCCACTTT. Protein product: CASSYTRAHDSPLHF.

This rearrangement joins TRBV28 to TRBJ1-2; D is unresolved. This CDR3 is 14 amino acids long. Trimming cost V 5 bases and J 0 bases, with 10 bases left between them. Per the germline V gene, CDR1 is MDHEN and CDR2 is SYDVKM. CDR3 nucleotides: TGTGCCAGCAGTCCCCCCCAGACTAACTATGGCTACACCTTC. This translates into CASSPPQTNYGYTF.

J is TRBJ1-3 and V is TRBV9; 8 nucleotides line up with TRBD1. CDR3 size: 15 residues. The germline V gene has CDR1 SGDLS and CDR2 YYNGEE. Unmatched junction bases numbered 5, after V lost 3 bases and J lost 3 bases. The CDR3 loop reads CASSDRTGSGNTIYF. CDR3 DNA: TGTGCCAGCAGCGACAGGACAGGGAGTGGAAACACCATATATTTT.

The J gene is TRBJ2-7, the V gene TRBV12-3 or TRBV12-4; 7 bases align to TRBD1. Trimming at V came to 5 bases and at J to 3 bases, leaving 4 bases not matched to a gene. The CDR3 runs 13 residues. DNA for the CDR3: TGTGCCAGCAGTGGGGACAGTCTCTACGAGCAGTACTTC. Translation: CASSGDSLYEQYF.

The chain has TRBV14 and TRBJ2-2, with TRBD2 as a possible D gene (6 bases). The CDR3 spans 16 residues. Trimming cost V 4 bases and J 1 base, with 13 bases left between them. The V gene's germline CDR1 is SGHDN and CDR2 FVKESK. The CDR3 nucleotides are TGTGCCAGCAGCCCCGGCCGCGGGGTGAACACCGGGGAGCTGTTTTTT. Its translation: CASSPGRGVNTGELFF.

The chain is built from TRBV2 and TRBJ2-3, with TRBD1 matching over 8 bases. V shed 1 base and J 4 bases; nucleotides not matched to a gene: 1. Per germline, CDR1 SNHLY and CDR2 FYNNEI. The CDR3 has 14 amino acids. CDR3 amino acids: CASSEGQGPDTQYF. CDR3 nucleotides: TGTGCCAGCAGTGAAGGACAGGGGCCAGATACGCAGTATTTT.

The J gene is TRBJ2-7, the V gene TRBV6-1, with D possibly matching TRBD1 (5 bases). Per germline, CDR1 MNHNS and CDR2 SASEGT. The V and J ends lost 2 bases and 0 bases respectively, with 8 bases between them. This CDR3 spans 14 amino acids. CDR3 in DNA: TGTGCCAGCAGTGAACCAGGGTCCTCCTACGAGCAGTACTTC. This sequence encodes CASSEPGSSYEQYF.

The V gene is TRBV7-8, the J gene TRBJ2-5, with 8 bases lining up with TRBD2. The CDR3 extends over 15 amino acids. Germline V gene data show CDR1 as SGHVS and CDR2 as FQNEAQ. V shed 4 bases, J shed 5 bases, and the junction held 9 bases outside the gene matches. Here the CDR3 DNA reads TGTGCCAGCAGCTCATCCGGGGGACTAGTGGAGACCCAGTACTTC. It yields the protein CASSSSGGLVETQYF.

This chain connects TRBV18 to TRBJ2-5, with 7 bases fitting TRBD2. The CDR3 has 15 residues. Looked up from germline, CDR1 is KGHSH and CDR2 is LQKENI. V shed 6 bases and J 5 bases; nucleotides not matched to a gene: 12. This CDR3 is CASSPLSGVGETQYF. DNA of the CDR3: TGTGCCAGCTCGCCCTTGAGCGGGGTCGGGGAGACCCAGTACTTC. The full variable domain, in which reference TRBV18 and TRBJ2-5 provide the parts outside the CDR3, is NAGVMQNPRHLVRRRGQEARLRCSPMKGHSHVYWYRQLPEEGLKFMVYLQKENIIDESGMPKERFSAEFPKEGPSILRIQQVVRGDSAAYFCASSPLSGVGETQYFGPGTRLLVL.

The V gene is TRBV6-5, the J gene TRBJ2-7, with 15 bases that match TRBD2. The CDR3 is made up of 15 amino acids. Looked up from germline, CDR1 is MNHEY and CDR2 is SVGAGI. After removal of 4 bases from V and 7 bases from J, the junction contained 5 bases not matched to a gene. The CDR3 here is CASSWGLAGGSEQYF. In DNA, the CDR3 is TGTGCCAGCAGTTGGGGACTAGCGGGGGGTAGTGAGCAGTACTTC.

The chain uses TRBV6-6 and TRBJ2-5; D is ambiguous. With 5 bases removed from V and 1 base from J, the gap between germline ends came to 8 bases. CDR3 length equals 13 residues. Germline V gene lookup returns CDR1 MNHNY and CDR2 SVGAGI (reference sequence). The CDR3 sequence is CASSRTIQETQYF. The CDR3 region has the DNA TGTGCCAGCAGTCGAACAATCCAAGAGACCCAGTACTTC.

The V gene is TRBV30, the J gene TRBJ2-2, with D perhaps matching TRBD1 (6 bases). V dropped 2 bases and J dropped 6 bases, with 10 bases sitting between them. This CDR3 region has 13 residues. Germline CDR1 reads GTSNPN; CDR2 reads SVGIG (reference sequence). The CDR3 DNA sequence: TGTGCCTGGAGTAACAGGGTTTCCGGGGAGCTGTTTTTT. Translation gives CAWSNRVSGELFF.

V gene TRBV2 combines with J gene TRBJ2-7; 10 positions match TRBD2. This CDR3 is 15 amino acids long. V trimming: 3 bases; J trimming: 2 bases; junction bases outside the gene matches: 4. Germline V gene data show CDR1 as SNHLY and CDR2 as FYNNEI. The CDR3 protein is CASSEASGGPYEQYF. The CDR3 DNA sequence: TGTGCCAGCAGTGAGGCTAGCGGGGGTCCCTACGAGCAGTACTTC.

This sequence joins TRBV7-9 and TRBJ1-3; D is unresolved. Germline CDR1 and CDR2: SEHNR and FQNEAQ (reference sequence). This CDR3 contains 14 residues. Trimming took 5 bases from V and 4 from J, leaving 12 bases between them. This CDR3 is CASSPNQAGNTIYF. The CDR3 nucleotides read TGTGCCAGCAGCCCCAACCAGGCCGGAAACACCATATATTTT. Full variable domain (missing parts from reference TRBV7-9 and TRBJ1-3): DTGVSQNPRHKITKRGQNVTFRCDPISEHNRLYWYRQTLGQGPEFLTYFQNEAQLEKSRLLSDRFSAERPKGSFSTLEIQRTEQGDSAMYLCASSPNQAGNTIYFGEGSWLTVV.

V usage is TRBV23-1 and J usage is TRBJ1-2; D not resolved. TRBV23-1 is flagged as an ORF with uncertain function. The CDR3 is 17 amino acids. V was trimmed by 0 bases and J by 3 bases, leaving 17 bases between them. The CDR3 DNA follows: TGCGCCAGCAGTCAATCTGGAGGGAATGAGCCCGACTATGGCTACACCTTC. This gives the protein CASSQSGGNEPDYGYTF.

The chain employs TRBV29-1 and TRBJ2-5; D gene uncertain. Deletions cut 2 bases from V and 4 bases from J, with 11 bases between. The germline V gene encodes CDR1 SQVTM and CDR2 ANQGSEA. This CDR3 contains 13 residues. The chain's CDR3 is CSVENQDGETQYF. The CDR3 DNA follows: TGCAGCGTTGAAAACCAGGATGGAGAGACCCAGTACTTC.

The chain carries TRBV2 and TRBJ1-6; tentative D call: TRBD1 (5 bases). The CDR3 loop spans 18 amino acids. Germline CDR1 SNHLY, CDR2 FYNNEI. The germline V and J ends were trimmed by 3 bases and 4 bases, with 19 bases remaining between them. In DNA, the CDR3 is TGTGCCAGCAGTGAGGGGGAGGTTTTTGCTCTTTATAATTCACCCCTCCACTTT. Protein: CASSEGEVFALYNSPLHF.

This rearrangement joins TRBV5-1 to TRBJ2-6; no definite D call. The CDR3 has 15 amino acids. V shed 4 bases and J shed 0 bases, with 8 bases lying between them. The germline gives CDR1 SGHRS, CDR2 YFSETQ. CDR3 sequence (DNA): TGCGCCAGCAGCGTCAGAAGCTCTGGGGCCAACGTCCTGACTTTC. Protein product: CASSVRSSGANVLTF.